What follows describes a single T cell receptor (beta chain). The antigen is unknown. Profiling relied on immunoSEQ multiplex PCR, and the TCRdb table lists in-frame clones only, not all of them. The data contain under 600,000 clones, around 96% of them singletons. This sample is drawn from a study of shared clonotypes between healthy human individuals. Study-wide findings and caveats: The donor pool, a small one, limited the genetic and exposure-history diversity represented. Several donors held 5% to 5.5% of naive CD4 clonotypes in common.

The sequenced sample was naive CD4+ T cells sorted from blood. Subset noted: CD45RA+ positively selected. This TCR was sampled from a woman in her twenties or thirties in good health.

The CDR3 spells CASSSGDGHTGELFF. The CDR3 DNA reads TGTGCCAGTAGTTCCGGGGACGGACACACCGGGGAGCTGTTTTTT. The gene calls are TRBV19 and TRBJ2-2; D is possibly TRBD1 or TRBD2 (5 bases each). The CDR3 runs to 15 residues. Germline loops: CDR1 LNHDA, CDR2 SQIVND (reference sequence). Trimming stripped 5 bases from V and 3 bases from J, with 13 bases between. The whole variable domain, remainder taken from reference TRBV19 and TRBJ2-2, is DGGITQSPKYLFRKEGQNVTLSCEQNLNHDAMYWYRQDPGQGLRLIYYSQIVNDFQKGDIAEGYSVSREKKESFPLTVTSAQKNPTAFYLCASSSGDGHTGELFFGEGSRLTVL.